This TCR beta chain was sequenced in a study of Tregs in tolerant kidney transplant recipients. Study findings and constraints: Biological reproducibility was not directly addressed, but technical replication error appeared minimal. The small number of patients limits these findings pending further validation. Nucleotide sequences could not be compared across some patients' samples due to primer changes.

Related graft donors supplied nonmyeloablative bone marrow transplants, and mixed chimerism was transient. CD4+CD25+CD127- Tregs, CD4+CD25- non-Tregs, CD4 and CD8 cells were sorted. TCRdb's table, derived via immunoSEQ multiplex PCR, lists solely in-frame clones and lacks some. The top ten clones hold 15% of a sample with about 50,000 clones, approximately 89% of them seen once. Concerning this clone itself: Its antigen is not identified. The same CDR3 can be traced to other DNA sequences in this sample.

This specimen was CD8+ T cells from blood (PBMCs), taken 12 months after the transplant. The receptor was isolated from a human patient who received a combined kidney and bone marrow transplant. Some T cells may possibly be graft donor cells.

The CDR3 DNA follows: TGTGCCAGCAGCCCGAGTCGCTCCTACAATGAGCAGTTCTTC. Translating gives CASSPSRSYNEQFF. V usage is TRBV7-2 and J usage is TRBJ2-1; D is unresolved. The CDR3 totals 14 residues. CDR1 is SGHTA and CDR2 is FQGNSA in the germline V gene. Between the trimmed V and J ends, which lost 5 bases and 0 bases, there was a span of 8 bases.